The clone carrying this TCR beta chain was picked up many times. Its antigen is unknown. From 5'RACE with constant-segment primers came TCR alpha and TCR beta cDNA libraries that carried sample barcodes and UMIs. Each CDR3 protein gets one entry after TCRdb re-called the 5' RACE reads with MiXCR. The data show 35,000 to 40,000 distinct CDR3 sequences, 6% to 7.5% seen once. The entry originates in a study of T-cell memory formation after mild COVID-19. Study background: Largely, TCR clusters stayed within a single donor.

Study-wide results and limits: Unconfirmed was the SARS-CoV-2 specificity of second-wave clones that peaked on day 37. Those CD4+ clones that contracted were mainly in CM and EM (CD8+ ones in EMRA).

The CDR3 extends over 15 amino acids. Germline assignment: CDR1 SGHKS and CDR2 YYEKEE (reference sequence). V dropped 0 bases and J dropped 0 bases, with 9 bases sitting between them. The sequenced sample was PBMCs or a T cell subset sorted from them (not recorded which). This chain connects TRBV5-5 to TRBJ1-1; D may be TRBD1 (5 bases). The origin of this receptor is an adult who had mild COVID-19 (a few samples of this study predate the infection). Cell type and time point are not known. The CDR3 region has the DNA TGTGCCAGCAGCTTGGCCCCGACAGTGAACACTGAAGCTTTCTTT. Protein product: CASSLAPTVNTEAFF.